The rows below give T cell receptor beta chains drawn from one sample of a study of blood T cell repertoires in COVID-19. Repertoires were generated with immunoSEQ multiplex PCR, while TCRdb's copy carries only in-frame clones and drops some. The table has about 150,000 clones, roughly 87% seen once. Sequenced: peripheral blood. The receptors derive from a human donor in a cohort sampled during active COVID-19. Both conserved end residues are part of each CDR3. A D gene is named only where the DNA matches it firmly. Rows may omit the clone size; those that give it use once, few, many or a size class.

D,V,J,size,DNA,CDR3
-,TRBV19,TRBJ1-1,-,TGTGCCAGTAGTTTCAGGGTTGAAGCTTTCTTT,CASSFRVEAFF
TRBD2,TRBV2,TRBJ2-4,-,TGTGCCAGCATTGGCGGGGGGGCCAAAAACATTCAGTACTTC,CASIGGGAKNIQYF
TRBD2,TRBV18,TRBJ2-5,-,TGTGCCAGCTCACGATTCGGGGGGATACAAGAGACCCAGTACTTC,CASSRFGGIQETQYF
-,TRBV5-1,TRBJ1-1,once,TGCGCCAGCAGTTCGGATCCGGAGACTGAAGCTTTCTTT,CASSSDPETEAFF
-,TRBV5-1,TRBJ2-1,-,TGCGCCAGCAGCTACAGCGACAGTACCTACAATGAGCAGTTCTTC,CASSYSDSTYNEQFF
-,TRBV5-4,TRBJ2-7,-,TGTGCCAGCAGCCCCTCATGGCCGCGGCGGGAGCAGTACTTC,CASSPSWPRREQYF
-,TRBV19,TRBJ2-1,-,TGTGCCAGTAGTATAGGACTATTCGACAATGAGCAGTTCTTC,CASSIGLFDNEQFF
-,TRBV27,TRBJ1-1,-,TGTGCCAGCAGTTTTCACAGGATGAACACTGAAGCTTTCTTT,CASSFHRMNTEAFF
-,TRBV5-1,TRBJ2-5,-,TGCGCCAGCAGCTTTCAAGGGTTTGAGGGAGAGACCCAGTACTTC,CASSFQGFEGETQYF
TRBD2,TRBV30,TRBJ2-7,-,TGTGCCTTCAACGGCGGCGGGGGGACCTACGAGCAGTACTTC,CAFNGGGGTYEQYF
TRBD1,TRBV4-1,TRBJ2-7,-,TGCGCCAGCAGCCAAGAGTCTTACGGACAGGGGAGGCACGAGCAGTACTTC,CASSQESYGQGRHEQYF
TRBD1,TRBV4-3,TRBJ2-7,-,TGCGCCAGCAGCCGCCGACAGGGGGGCTCCTACGAGCAGTACTTC,CASSRRQGGSYEQYF
-,TRBV25-1,TRBJ1-4,-,TGTGCCAGCAGTGACCCCGGCAGGGGCGATGAAAAACTGTTTTTT,CASSDPGRGDEKLFF
-,TRBV7-3,TRBJ2-2,-,TGTGCCAGCAGCTTAAGGGGACTCGCGAACACCGGGGAGCTGTTTTTT,CASSLRGLANTGELFF
TRBD1,TRBV6-6,TRBJ1-1,-,TGTGCCAGCCGATCTCACAGGGGGTCGGGGAACACTGAAGCTTTCTTT,CASRSHRGSGNTEAFF
TRBD1,TRBV19,TRBJ1-1,-,TGTGCCAGTAACATTAGGCGGACAGGGGTAAACACTGAAGCTTTCTTT,CASNIRRTGVNTEAFF
TRBD2,TRBV6-5,TRBJ2-1,-,TGTGCCAGCAGGACTAGCGTAAATGAGCAGTTCTTC,CASRTSVNEQFF
-,TRBV5-1,TRBJ2-7,-,TGCGCCAGCAGCTTGGGGTCGAGGGTTAGCTACGAGCAGTACTTC,CASSLGSRVSYEQYF
-,TRBV5-4,TRBJ1-1,-,TGTGCCAGCAGCTTGGGTCGAGGAGGCACTGAAGCTTTCTTT,CASSLGRGGTEAFF
TRBD1,TRBV11-2,TRBJ1-2,-,TGTGCCAGCAGCCCCGACAGGGCCCGTGGCTACACCTTC,CASSPDRARGYTF
TRBD1,TRBV10-3,TRBJ2-3,-,TGTGCCATCAGAGCCGGGACAGGGGAAGATACGCAGTATTTT,CAIRAGTGEDTQYF
-,TRBV19,TRBJ2-2,-,TGTGCCAGTAGTATAAATCGGTCCGGCGGACAGCTTAACACCGGGGAGCTGTTTTTT,CASSINRSGGQLNTGELFF
-,TRBV21-1,TRBJ1-2,once,TGTGCCAGCATTTCCCCTGGACACCGTCCTGGCTACACCTTC,CASISPGHRPGYTF
TRBD1,TRBV19,TRBJ2-1,-,TGTGCCAGTAGAAGACAGGGGAGGCGTGAGCAGTTCTTC,CASRRQGRREQFF
-,TRBV2,TRBJ2-1,-,TGTGCCAGCAGTGAAGCGCTTAGCGCGGCTGGGGGGAATGAGCAGTTCTTC,CASSEALSAAGGNEQFF
TRBD1,TRBV10-3,TRBJ1-6,-,TGTGCCATCAGCGGCCAGGACAGGGACGATTCACCCCTCCACTTT,CAISGQDRDDSPLHF
TRBD1,TRBV6-5,TRBJ2-7,-,TGTGCCAGCAGATCCGGGACAGCAACCTACGAGCAGTACTTC,CASRSGTATYEQYF
-,TRBV28,TRBJ2-2,once,TGTGCCAGCAGTTTGCACTCTACCGGGGAGCTGTTTTTT,CASSLHSTGELFF
TRBD2,TRBV7-2,TRBJ2-7,-,TGTGCCAGCAGCCTTGGTGCGCAACGGCTAGCGGACGAGCAGTACTTC,CASSLGAQRLADEQYF
-,TRBV3-1/TRBV3-2,TRBJ2-3,-,TGTGCCAGCAGCCCCCCCAGGAGGGGCGTTGCCCCAGATACGCAGTATTTT,CASSPPRRGVAPDTQYF
-,TRBV5-4,TRBJ1-2,-,TGTGCCAGCAGCTTGGACAGGGTTAACTATGGCTACACCTTC,CASSLDRVNYGYTF
-,TRBV5-1,TRBJ2-2,-,TGCGCCAGCAGCTTGGTGTCAGGGGATGTCGGGGAGCTGTTTTTT,CASSLVSGDVGELFF
-,TRBV5-6,TRBJ2-1,once,TGTGCCAGCAGCTTGAGTCCTCTGCGGAATGAGCAGTTCTTC,CASSLSPLRNEQFF
-,TRBV6-5,TRBJ1-3,-,TGTGCCAGCAGGGGAGGTTGGGTCTCTGGAAACACCATATATTTT,CASRGGWVSGNTIYF
TRBD2,TRBV11-2,TRBJ2-3,-,TGTGCCAGCAGCTCCACCCCGGATCTGACTAGCGGGTCGACAGATACGCAGTATTTT,CASSSTPDLTSGSTDTQYF
-,TRBV21-1,TRBJ2-1,-,TGTGCCAGCAACCCTTCGGCGGGGGGCGGTAGCTCCTACAATGAGCAGTTCTTC,CASNPSAGGGSSYNEQFF
TRBD2,TRBV11-3,TRBJ2-3,-,TGTGCCAGCAGCTTAGGTATTGGCAACGGGGGGGATACGCAGTATTTT,CASSLGIGNGGDTQYF
-,TRBV6-5,TRBJ1-1,-,TGTGCCAGCAGTTCCAACCCCGACAGGAACACTGAAGCTTTCTTT,CASSSNPDRNTEAFF
-,TRBV19,TRBJ1-5,-,TGTGCCAGTGGGACAAGCGGCAATCAGCCCCAGCATTTT,CASGTSGNQPQHF
-,TRBV18,TRBJ1-6,-,TGTGCCAGCCCGAGCTCCTATAATTCACCCCTCCACTTT,CASPSSYNSPLHF
-,TRBV5-1,TRBJ1-3,-,TGCGCCAGCAGCCAAACGTCGGGGGGCTCTGGAAACACCATATATTTT,CASSQTSGGSGNTIYF
-,TRBV5-6,TRBJ1-1,-,TGTGCCAGCAGCTTGTCAGGGGTGAACACTGAAGCTTTCTTT,CASSLSGVNTEAFF